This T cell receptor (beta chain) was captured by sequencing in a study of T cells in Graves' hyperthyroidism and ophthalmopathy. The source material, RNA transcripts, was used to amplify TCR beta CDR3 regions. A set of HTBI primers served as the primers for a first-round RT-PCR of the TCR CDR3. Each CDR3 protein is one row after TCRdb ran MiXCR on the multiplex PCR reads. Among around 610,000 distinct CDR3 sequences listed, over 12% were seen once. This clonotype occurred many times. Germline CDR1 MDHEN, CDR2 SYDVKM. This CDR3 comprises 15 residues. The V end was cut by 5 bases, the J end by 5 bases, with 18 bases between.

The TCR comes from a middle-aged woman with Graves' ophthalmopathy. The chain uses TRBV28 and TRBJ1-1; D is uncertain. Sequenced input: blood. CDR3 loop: CASSEGGQIDTEAFF. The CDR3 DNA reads TGTGCCAGCAGTGAGGGAGGGCAGATCGATACTGAAGCTTTCTTT.